The 28 T cell receptor beta chains given below trace back to one sample, sequenced in a study of technical replicates of blood from a few donors. The method was immunoSEQ multiplex PCR; TCRdb's version includes in-frame clones alone and lacks a portion of them. The table lists 60,000 to 80,000 clones, about 88% of them singletons. Sequences were obtained from PBMCs. The source of these receptors is a human donor in good health. Some clones in this sample may be carry-over from other donors' samples.

The V and J genes are TRBV9 and TRBJ2-7; 14 bases are shared with TRBD2. In germline, CDR1 is SGDLS, CDR2 YYNGEE. The CDR3 extends over 14 amino acids. The V gene end was trimmed by 4 bases and the J gene end by 7 bases; junction bases not matched to a gene: 4. The CDR3 coding sequence is TGTGCCAGCAGCTCCGGACTAGCGGGGGGAGAGCAGTACTTC. Translated: CASSSGLAGGEQYF.

The V call is TRBV5-1, the J call TRBJ2-7; 14 bases agree with TRBD2. The CDR3 is 16 amino acids. V lost 2 bases and J lost 0; bases outside the gene matches: 1. CDR1 SGHRS and CDR2 YFSETQ come from the germline V gene. This CDR3 is CASSFGTSGSSYEQYF. The CDR3 DNA sequence: TGCGCCAGCAGCTTCGGGACTAGCGGGAGCTCCTACGAGCAGTACTTC.

This clone showed up just once. The chain joins TRBV20-1 to TRBJ2-7; D unclear. Germline V gives CDR1 DFQATT, CDR2 SNEGSKA (reference sequence). The CDR3 runs to 11 residues. V was pared by 3 bases and J by 6 bases, with 9 bases between. The CDR3 sequence: CSASSNGEQYF. The CDR3 nucleotides are TGCAGTGCTAGTAGCAATGGCGAGCAGTACTTC.

The V gene is TRBV4-2, the J gene TRBJ1-5, with D maybe TRBD1 (5 bases). Trimming removed 3 bases from V and 4 bases from J, with 16 bases in between. The CDR3 runs to 16 residues. Germline V gene sequence: CDR1 LGHNA, CDR2 YNFKEQ. In DNA form, the CDR3 reads TGTGCCAGCAGCCAGAACCAGGGTGGTAATAATCAGCCCCAGCATTTT. It encodes CASSQNQGGNNQPQHF.

The chain uses TRBV11-3 and TRBJ2-7; 11 bases map to TRBD2. Per the germline V gene, CDR1 is SGHNT and CDR2 is YENEEA. V was clipped by 4 bases and J by 2 bases; unmatched bases: 1. The CDR3 has 14 amino acids. In DNA, the CDR3 is TGTGCCAGCAGCTCTAGCGGGAGGCCCTACGAGCAGTACTTC. Protein sequence: CASSSSGRPYEQYF.

The chain carries TRBV19 and TRBJ1-5; unclear D gene. Trimming pared 5 bases from V and 3 bases from J, leaving 8 bases between. This CDR3 spans 13 amino acids. CDR1 is LNHDA, CDR2 SQIVND, per germline (reference sequence). Here the CDR3 DNA reads TGTGCCAGTAGTCAGTCAGTCAATCAGCCCCAGCATTTT. Protein product: CASSQSVNQPQHF.

This chain connects TRBV27 to TRBJ1-5; 7 nucleotides line up with TRBD1. The CDR3 has 16 amino acids. V lost 4 bases to trimming and J lost 1 base; unmatched junction nucleotides: 7. CDR1 and CDR2 from the germline V gene are MNHEY and SMNVEV (reference sequence). DNA of the CDR3: TGTGCCAGCAGTTCATCGACAGGGATAAGCAATCAGCCCCAGCATTTT. As protein: CASSSSTGISNQPQHF.

In its sample, this clone was seen a few times. This rearrangement joins TRBV2 to TRBJ2-2; D may be TRBD2 (5 bases). The germline V gene has CDR1 SNHLY and CDR2 FYNNEI. V was clipped by 4 bases and J by 1 base, with 10 bases between them. The CDR3 length is 15 residues. CDR3 nucleotides: TGTGCCAGCAGTGTCGAGGGTCTGAACACCGGGGAGCTGTTTTTT. This translates into CASSVEGLNTGELFF.

The J gene is TRBJ2-1, the V gene TRBV7-2; 11 positions agree with TRBD2. J gave up 2 bases and V 5 bases, and 2 bases lay outside the gene matches. Germline CDR1 reads SGHTA; CDR2 reads FQGNSA. This CDR3 contains 15 residues. CDR3 amino acids: CASSPGLAAYNEQFF. For the CDR3, the DNA is TGTGCCAGCAGCCCGGGACTAGCGGCCTACAATGAGCAGTTCTTC.

This rearrangement joins TRBV10-3 to TRBJ1-1, with unresolved D. Trimming shortened V by 0 bases and J by 3 bases, and 11 bases separated the two germline ends. Germline loops: CDR1 ENHRY, CDR2 SYGVKD. This CDR3 has 15 residues. The DNA of the CDR3 is TGTGCCATCAGTGAGTCCGAACCGGTCGACACTGAAGCTTTCTTT. Its translation: CAISESEPVDTEAFF.

The chain has TRBV19 and TRBJ1-2; 7 bases align to TRBD1. Germline V lookup: CDR1 LNHDA, CDR2 SQIVND (reference sequence). The CDR3 loop spans 13 amino acids. Unmatched junction bases numbered 5, after V lost 7 bases and J lost 3 bases. DNA of the CDR3: TGTGCCAGTACCCAACAGGGGTACTATGGCTACACCTTC. Translation: CASTQQGYYGYTF.

The chain couples TRBV5-1 to TRBJ2-7; 9 positions agree with TRBD2. The J segment lost 2 bases and the V segment lost 0 bases, leaving 3 bases of the junction unmatched. CDR3 size: 15 residues. The germline V gene encodes CDR1 SGHRS and CDR2 YFSETQ. The CDR3 loop reads CASSLASGATYEQYF. The CDR3 DNA reads TGCGCCAGCAGCTTGGCTAGCGGGGCCACCTACGAGCAGTACTTC. Full variable domain (remainder filled in from reference TRBV5-1 and TRBJ2-7): KAGVTQTPRYLIKTRGQQVTLSCSPISGHRSVSWYQQTPGQGLQFLFEYFSETQRNKGNFPGRFSGRQFSNSRSEMNVSTLELGDSALYLCASSLASGATYEQYFGPGTRLTVT.

The V call is TRBV7-9, the J call TRBJ2-1; 9 bases agree with TRBD2. The CDR3 loop spans 14 amino acids. Germline assignment: CDR1 SEHNR and CDR2 FQNEAQ (reference sequence). The junction had 4 bases not matched to a gene; V was cut back by 5 bases and J by 5 bases. The CDR3 region is CASSALAGNNEQFF. The CDR3 region has the DNA TGTGCCAGCAGCGCCCTAGCGGGGAACAATGAGCAGTTCTTC.

This clone appeared a single time. The chain links TRBV4-1 to TRBJ2-1; a weak D match, TRBD1 (7 bases). The CDR3 totals 15 residues. V shed 4 bases and J shed 5 bases, with 15 bases lying between them. Per the germline V gene, CDR1 is MGHRA and CDR2 is YSYEKL. CDR3 region: CASSRAGQTDNEQFF. CDR3 nucleotide sequence: TGCGCCAGCAGCCGCGCGGGACAGACGGACAATGAGCAGTTCTTC.

The chain links TRBV5-4 to TRBJ1-5; TRBD1 matches 12 bases. V gave up 3 bases and J gave up 5 bases; unmatched junction bases: 12. The germline V gene has CDR1 SGHNT and CDR2 YYREEE (reference sequence). The length of the CDR3 is 18 residues. Written as DNA, the CDR3 is TGTGCCAGCAGCTCTATACGGGACAGGGGGCAACGGGATCAGCCCCAGCATTTT. It encodes CASSSIRDRGQRDQPQHF.

The genes are TRBV6-5 and TRBJ2-1, with 11 bases lining up with TRBD1. This CDR3 contains 15 residues. The V segment lost 5 bases and the J segment 9 bases; nucleotides outside the gene matches: 9. The germline V gene has CDR1 MNHEY and CDR2 SVGAGI. The CDR3 DNA reads as TGTGCCAGCAGTGGACTTGGGACAGGGGGGTCTGAGCAGTTCTTC. Encoded protein: CASSGLGTGGSEQFF.

The rearrangement links TRBV6-6 to TRBJ2-5; 7 nucleotides match TRBD1. The J segment lost 1 base and the V segment lost 5 bases, leaving 10 bases of the junction unmatched. The CDR3 is 16 amino acids. CDR1 MNHNY and CDR2 SVGAGI come from the germline V gene (reference sequence). The CDR3 loop reads CASSAQGVSIQETQYF. CDR3 nucleotide sequence: TGTGCCAGCAGTGCCCAGGGGGTATCTATCCAAGAGACCCAGTACTTC.

This rearrangement joins TRBV18 to TRBJ2-7; 8 nucleotides line up with TRBD1. Germline V CDR1 and CDR2: KGHSH, LQKENI. With 5 bases clipped from V and 7 bases from J, the junction kept 10 bases outside the gene matches. This CDR3 contains 14 residues. This CDR3 reads CASSTRTGMGEQYF. CDR3 DNA: TGTGCCAGCTCAACCCGGACAGGGATGGGAGAGCAGTACTTC.

V is TRBV5-1 and J is TRBJ2-2, with D perhaps matching TRBD1 (5 bases). With 2 bases removed from V and 2 bases from J, the gap between germline ends came to 10 bases. The germline V gene has CDR1 SGHRS and CDR2 YFSETQ. The CDR3 has 15 amino acids. Here the CDR3 reads CASSFGDRNTGELFF. In DNA form, the CDR3 reads TGCGCCAGCAGCTTTGGAGACAGAAACACCGGGGAGCTGTTTTTT.

The CDR3 sequence: CASSSDSGEKLFF. DNA of the CDR3: TGTGCCAGCAGCTCGGACAGTGGTGAAAAACTGTTTTTT. The rearrangement links TRBV9 to TRBJ1-4, with D possibly matching TRBD1 (6 bases). The CDR3 length is 13 residues. Per germline, CDR1 SGDLS and CDR2 YYNGEE. V was trimmed by 4 bases and J by 7 bases, leaving 11 bases between them.

CDR3 nucleotide sequence: TGCGCCAGCAGCTGGGCAGGGGATACGCAGTATTTT. This codes for CASSWAGDTQYF. The rearrangement joins TRBV5-1 to TRBJ2-3; TRBD1 might be the D (5 bases). This CDR3 has 12 residues. Per germline, CDR1 SGHRS and CDR2 YFSETQ. The V end was cut by 3 bases, the J end by 6 bases, with 8 bases between. Variable domain in full (rest from reference TRBV5-1 and TRBJ2-3): KAGVTQTPRYLIKTRGQQVTLSCSPISGHRSVSWYQQTPGQGLQFLFEYFSETQRNKGNFPGRFSGRQFSNSRSEMNVSTLELGDSALYLCASSWAGDTQYFGPGTRLTVL.

DNA of the CDR3: TGTGCCAGCAGCTTCGGGACTAGCGGCCACAATGAGCAGTTCTTC. Residues: CASSFGTSGHNEQFF. This sequence joins TRBV7-8 and TRBJ2-1; 11 bases line up with TRBD2. This CDR3 is 15 amino acids long. Germline assignment: CDR1 SGHVS and CDR2 FQNEAQ. V lost 3 bases, J lost 5 bases, and 3 bases stayed unmatched.

The V gene is TRBV7-2, the J gene TRBJ2-1, with TRBD1 matching over 12 bases. Germline CDR1 is SGHTA and CDR2 is FQGNSA. This CDR3 has 17 amino acids. J lost 8 bases, V lost 6 bases, and 14 bases had no gene match. In nucleotides, the CDR3 is TGTGCCAGCAGGCCCCGGGACAGGGGGCTGGCCCTCGATGAGCAGTTCTTC. This gives the protein CASRPRDRGLALDEQFF.

This chain uses TRBV30 with TRBJ1-1; TRBD1 might be the D (6 bases). Trimming pared 1 base from V and 7 bases from J, leaving 10 bases between. The germline V gene has CDR1 GTSNPN and CDR2 SVGIG (reference sequence). The CDR3 spans 12 residues. This CDR3 is CAWSEDSGEAFF. CDR3 nucleotides: TGTGCCTGGAGTGAGGACAGTGGTGAAGCTTTCTTT.

The chain couples TRBV10-3 to TRBJ2-5; 13 positions agree with TRBD2. Per the germline V gene, CDR1 is ENHRY and CDR2 is SYGVKD. This CDR3 has 16 residues. With V trimmed by 10 bases and J by 5 bases, 13 bases remained unmatched. CDR3: CASSGTSGITWETQYF. CDR3 coding DNA: TGTGCCAGCTCCGGGACTAGCGGGATAACGTGGGAGACCCAGTACTTC.

This chain uses TRBV4-3 with TRBJ2-1; the match to TRBD2 covers 11 bases. The V and J ends lost 5 bases and 5 bases, in that order; junction bases with no gene match: 5. Germline V gene data show CDR1 as LGHNA and CDR2 as YSLEER. This CDR3 region has 15 residues. The CDR3 sequence is CASSSIAGGDNEQFF. The CDR3 DNA reads as TGCGCCAGCAGCAGTATAGCGGGAGGGGACAATGAGCAGTTCTTC.

V is TRBV6-6 and J is TRBJ2-6, with 8 bases fitting TRBD1. Trimming at V came to 9 bases and at J to 4 bases, leaving 11 bases not matched to a gene. Germline assignment: CDR1 MNHNY and CDR2 SVGAGI (reference sequence). The CDR3 has 16 residues. The CDR3 loop is CASEIDRGKGANVLTF. CDR3 in DNA: TGTGCCAGTGAGATCGACAGGGGAAAAGGGGCCAACGTCCTGACTTTC.

The chain is built from TRBV19 and TRBJ2-7, with TRBD2 identical over 9 bases. Germline-derived CDR1 and CDR2 are LNHDA and SQIVND (reference sequence). The V gene end was trimmed by 6 bases and the J gene end by 4 bases; junction bases not matched to a gene: 10. This CDR3 is built from 15 residues. The CDR3 nucleotides read TGTGCCAGTAGCCTTTCTGCGGGGGGGCTGTACGAGCAGTACTTC. Protein sequence: CASSLSAGGLYEQYF.